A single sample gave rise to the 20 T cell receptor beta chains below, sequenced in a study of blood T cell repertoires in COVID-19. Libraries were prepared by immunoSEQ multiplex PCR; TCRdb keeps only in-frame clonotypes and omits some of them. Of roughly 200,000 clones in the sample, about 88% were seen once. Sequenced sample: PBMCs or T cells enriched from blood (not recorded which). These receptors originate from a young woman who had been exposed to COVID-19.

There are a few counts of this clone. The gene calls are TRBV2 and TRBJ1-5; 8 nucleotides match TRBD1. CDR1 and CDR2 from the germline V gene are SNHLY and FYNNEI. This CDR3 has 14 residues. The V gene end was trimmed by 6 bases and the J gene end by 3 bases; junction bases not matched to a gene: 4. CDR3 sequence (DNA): TGTGCCAGCAGGGGGACAGGAGTCAATCAGCCCCAGCATTTT. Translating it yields CASRGTGVNQPQHF.

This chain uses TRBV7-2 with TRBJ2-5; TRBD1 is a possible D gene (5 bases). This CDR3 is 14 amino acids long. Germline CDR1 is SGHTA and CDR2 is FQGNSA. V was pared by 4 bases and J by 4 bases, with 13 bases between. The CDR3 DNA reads TGTGCCAGCAGCTCCCCCCAGGGTTTAGAGACCCAGTACTTC. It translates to CASSSPQGLETQYF.

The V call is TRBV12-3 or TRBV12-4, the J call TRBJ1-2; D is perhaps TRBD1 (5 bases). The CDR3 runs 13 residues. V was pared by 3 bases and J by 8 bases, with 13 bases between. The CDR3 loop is CASSFRRDGGYTF. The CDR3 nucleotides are TGTGCCAGCAGTTTTCGGAGGGACGGCGGCTACACCTTC.

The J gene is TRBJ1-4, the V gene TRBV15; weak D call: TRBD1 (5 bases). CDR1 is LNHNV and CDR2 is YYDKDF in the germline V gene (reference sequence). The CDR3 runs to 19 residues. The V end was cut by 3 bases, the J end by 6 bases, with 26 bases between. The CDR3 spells CATSRGKARGGVGHEKLFF. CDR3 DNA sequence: TGTGCCACCAGCAGGGGGAAGGCGAGGGGAGGAGTGGGACATGAAAAACTGTTTTTT.

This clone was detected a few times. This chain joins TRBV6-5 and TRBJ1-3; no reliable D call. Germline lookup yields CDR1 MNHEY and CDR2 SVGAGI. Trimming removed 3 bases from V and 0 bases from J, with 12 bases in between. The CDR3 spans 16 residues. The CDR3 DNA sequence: TGTGCCAGCAGTTATACAACCATACCCTCTGGAAACACCATATATTTT. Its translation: CASSYTTIPSGNTIYF.

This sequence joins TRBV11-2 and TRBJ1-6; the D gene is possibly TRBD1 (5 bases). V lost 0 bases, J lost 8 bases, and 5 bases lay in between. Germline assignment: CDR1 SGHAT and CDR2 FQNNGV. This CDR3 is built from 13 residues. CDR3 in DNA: TGTGCCAGCAGCTTAGAAGGGGATTCACCCCTCCACTTT. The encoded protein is CASSLEGDSPLHF.

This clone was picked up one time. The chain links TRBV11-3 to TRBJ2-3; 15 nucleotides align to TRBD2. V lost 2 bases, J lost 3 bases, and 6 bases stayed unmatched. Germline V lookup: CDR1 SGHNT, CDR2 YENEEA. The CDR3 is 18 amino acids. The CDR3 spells CASSLWTSGGVGTDTQYF. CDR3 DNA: TGTGCCAGCAGCTTATGGACTAGCGGGGGGGTTGGTACAGATACGCAGTATTTT.

The CDR3 DNA reads TGTGCCAGCAGTGAAAGCGGGGGGGCTGGCGAGCAGTACTTC. This encodes CASSESGGAGEQYF. V gene TRBV2 combines with J gene TRBJ2-7; 10 bases fit TRBD2. The V gene's germline CDR1 is SNHLY and CDR2 FYNNEI. The ends lost 2 bases at V and 6 bases at J; junction bases unmatched: 4. The CDR3 runs 14 residues.

CDR3 nucleotides: TGTGCCATCAGTGAGCCCCTCGGACAGGGGGCGACCTATGGCTACACCTTC. This encodes CAISEPLGQGATYGYTF. The chain recombines TRBV10-3 with TRBJ1-2; TRBD1 aligns across 11 bases. Germline loops: CDR1 ENHRY, CDR2 SYGVKD. This CDR3 is built from 17 residues. V shed 2 bases, J shed 4 bases, and the junction held 9 bases outside the gene matches.

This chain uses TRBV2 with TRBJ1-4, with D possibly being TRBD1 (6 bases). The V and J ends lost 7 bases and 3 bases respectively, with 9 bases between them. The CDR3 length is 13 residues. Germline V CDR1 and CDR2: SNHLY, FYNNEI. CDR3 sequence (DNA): TGTGCCAGCATTACAGGGCCTAATGAAAAACTGTTTTTT. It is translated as CASITGPNEKLFF. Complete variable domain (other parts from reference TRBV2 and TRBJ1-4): EPEVTQTPSHQVTQMGQEVILRCVPISNHLYFYWYRQILGQKVEFLVSFYNNEISEKSEIFDDQFSVERPDGSNFTLKIRSTKLEDSAMYFCASITGPNEKLFFGSGTQLSVL.

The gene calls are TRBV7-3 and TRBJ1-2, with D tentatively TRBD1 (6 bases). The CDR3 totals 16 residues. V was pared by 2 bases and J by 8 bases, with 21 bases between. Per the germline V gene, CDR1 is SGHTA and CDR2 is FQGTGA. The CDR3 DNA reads TGTGCCAGCAGCTTAGGAGGTACAGGGCCTTCGGAAGGCTACACCTTC. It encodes CASSLGGTGPSEGYTF. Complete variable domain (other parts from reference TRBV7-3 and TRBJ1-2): GAGVSQTPSNKVTEKGKYVELRCDPISGHTALYWYRQSLGQGPEFLIYFQGTGAADDSGLPNDRFFAVRPEGSVSTLKIQRTERGDSAVYLCASSLGGTGPSEGYTFGSGTRLTVV.

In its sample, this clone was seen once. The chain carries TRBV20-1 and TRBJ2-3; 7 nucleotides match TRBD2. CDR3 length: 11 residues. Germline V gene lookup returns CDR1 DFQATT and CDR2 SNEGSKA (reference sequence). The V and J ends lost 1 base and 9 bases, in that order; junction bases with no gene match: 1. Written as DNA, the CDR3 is TGCAGTGCTAGAGCGCGGGGGACGCAGTATTTT. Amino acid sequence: CSARARGTQYF.

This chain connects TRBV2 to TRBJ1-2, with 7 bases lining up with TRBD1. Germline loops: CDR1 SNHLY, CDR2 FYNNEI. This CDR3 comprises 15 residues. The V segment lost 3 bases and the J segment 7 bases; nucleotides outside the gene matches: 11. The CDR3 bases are TGTGCCAGCAGTGAGGGGCGTAGACAGGGAAGTGGCTACACCTTC. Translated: CASSEGRRQGSGYTF.

The CDR3, as DNA: TGCGCCAGCAGCTTGTCTTTCGGCACCGGAGTGGCGCAGTACTTC. Protein: CASSLSFGTGVAQYF. The rearrangement joins TRBV5-1 to TRBJ2-4; D unresolved. V was shortened by 1 base and J by 13 bases, with 21 bases between the two germline ends. CDR3 length equals 15 residues. Germline values: CDR1 SGHRS, CDR2 YFSETQ.

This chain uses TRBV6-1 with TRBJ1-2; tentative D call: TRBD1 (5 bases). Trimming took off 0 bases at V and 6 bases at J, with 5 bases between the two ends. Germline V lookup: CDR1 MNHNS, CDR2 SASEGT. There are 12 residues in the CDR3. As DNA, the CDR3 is TGTGCCAGCAGTGAAGCCAGGGATGGCTACACCTTC. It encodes CASSEARDGYTF.

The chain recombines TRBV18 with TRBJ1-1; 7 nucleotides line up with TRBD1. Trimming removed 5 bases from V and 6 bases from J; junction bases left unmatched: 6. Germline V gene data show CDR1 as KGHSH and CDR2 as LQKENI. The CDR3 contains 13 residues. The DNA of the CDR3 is TGTGCCAGCTCAGGGGCAGGGGGGCCTGAAGCTTTCTTT. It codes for CASSGAGGPEAFF.

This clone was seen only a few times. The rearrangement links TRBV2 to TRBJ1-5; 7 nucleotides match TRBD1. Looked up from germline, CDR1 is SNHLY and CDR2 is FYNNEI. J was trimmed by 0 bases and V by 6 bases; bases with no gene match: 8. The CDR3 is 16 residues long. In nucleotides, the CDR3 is TGTGCCAGCAGCTGGGGCCAGGGGGATAGCAATCAGCCCCAGCATTTT. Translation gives CASSWGQGDSNQPQHF.

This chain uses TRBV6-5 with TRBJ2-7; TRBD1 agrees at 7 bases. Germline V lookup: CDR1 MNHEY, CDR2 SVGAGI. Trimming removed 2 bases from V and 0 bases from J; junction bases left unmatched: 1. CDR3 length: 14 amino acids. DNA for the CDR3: TGTGCCAGCAGTTACCGGGACAGCTCCTACGAGCAGTACTTC. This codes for CASSYRDSSYEQYF.

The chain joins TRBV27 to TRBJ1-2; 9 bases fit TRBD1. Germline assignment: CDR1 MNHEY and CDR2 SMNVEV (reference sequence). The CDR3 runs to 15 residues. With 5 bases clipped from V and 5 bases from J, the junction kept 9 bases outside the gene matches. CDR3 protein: CASSPQQGAGYGYTF. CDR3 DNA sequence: TGTGCCAGCAGTCCGCAACAGGGGGCTGGGTATGGCTACACCTTC.

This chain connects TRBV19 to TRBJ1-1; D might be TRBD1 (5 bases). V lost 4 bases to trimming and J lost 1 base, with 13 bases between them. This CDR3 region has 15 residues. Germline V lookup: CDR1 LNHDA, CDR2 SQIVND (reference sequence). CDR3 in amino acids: CASSTRVLGNTEAFF. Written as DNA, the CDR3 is TGTGCCAGTAGTACCAGGGTCCTTGGGAACACTGAAGCTTTCTTT.